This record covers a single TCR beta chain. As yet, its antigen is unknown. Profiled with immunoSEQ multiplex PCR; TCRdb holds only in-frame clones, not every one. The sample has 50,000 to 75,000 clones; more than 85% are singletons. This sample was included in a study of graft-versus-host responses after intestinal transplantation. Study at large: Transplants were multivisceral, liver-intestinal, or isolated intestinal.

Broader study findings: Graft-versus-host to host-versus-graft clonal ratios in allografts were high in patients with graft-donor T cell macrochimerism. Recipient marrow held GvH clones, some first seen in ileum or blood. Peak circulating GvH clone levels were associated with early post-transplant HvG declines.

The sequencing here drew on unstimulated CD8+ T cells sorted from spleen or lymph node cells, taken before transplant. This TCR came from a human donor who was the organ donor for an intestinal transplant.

The CDR3 region is CASSQDSSGRGEQYF. CDR3 coding DNA: TGCGCCAGCAGCCAAGATTCTAGCGGGAGGGGAGAGCAGTACTTC. The rearrangement links TRBV4-3 to TRBJ2-7; 12 bases are a match to TRBD2. Germline loops: CDR1 LGHNA, CDR2 YSLEER. V shed 0 bases and J 7 bases; nucleotides not matched to a gene: 4. This CDR3 is built from 15 residues.